This TCR beta chain was observed in a study of blood T cell repertoires in COVID-19. Study-level background: COVID-19 samples, acute and convalescent, were from the United States, Italy and Spain.

Per the authors' pipeline: Amplified reference gene primers provided the basis for estimating nucleated cell counts. Some clones are missing from TCRdb's copy, which holds only in-frame ones; the method was immunoSEQ multiplex PCR. The DNA gave D and trimming, while V, J and clone size come from that table. In the table there are 360,000 or so clones, less than 90% of which are singletons. Clinical history reported by participants formed the basis on which cohorts were assigned. The CDR3 covers 12 residues. The germline V and J ends were trimmed by 5 bases and 7 bases, with 12 bases remaining between them. Germline loops: CDR1 SGHTA, CDR2 FQGNSA.

Sequencing input: PBMCs or T cells enriched from blood (not recorded which). This sequence was found in a woman between 50 and 59 years old who had recovered from COVID-19. This rearrangement joins TRBV7-2 to TRBJ2-7; a weak D match, TRBD2 (6 bases). CDR3 region: CASSRRTNEQYF. The CDR3 coding sequence is TGTGCCAGCAGCCGCAGGACTAATGAGCAGTACTTC.